This is a list of T cell receptor beta chains from one sample in a study of control samples from healthy donors and cancer patients. Measured with immunoSEQ multiplex PCR; TCRdb has only the in-frame clones, and not every one. This table has 75,000 to 90,000 clones, roughly 89% appearing once. The sequencing input was PBMCs. These receptors all stem from a woman aged 50 to 60 with colorectal cancer. The conserved cysteine and the conserved F or W are not part of the CDR3 here.

j_gene | len | v_gene | CDR3aa
TRBJ1-2 | 11 | TRBV18 | ASSGDDWVGYT
TRBJ1-4 | 12 | TRBV29-1 | SVYQQGVGEKLF
TRBJ2-2 | 10 | TRBV18 | ASSPSSGELF
TRBJ1-2 | 14 | TRBV4-3 | ASSQGTGNFNYGYT
TRBJ1-2 | 11 | TRBV25-1 | ASSEPFNYGYT
TRBJ2-1 | 13 | TRBV5-8 | ASSLLTGTYNEQF
TRBJ2-2 | 13 | TRBV7-9 | ASSFTGTNTGELF
TRBJ2-1 | 14 | TRBV2 | ASSRGQTYSYNEQF
TRBJ1-1 | 12 | TRBV19 | ASSIGGAGTEAF
TRBJ2-6 | 11 | TRBV7-2 | ASEFTGANVLT
TRBJ1-1 | 11 | TRBV3-1/TRBV3-2 | ASSFQGVTEAF
TRBJ2-1 | 15 | TRBV9 | ASSVDLAGGRYNEQF
TRBJ2-1 | 13 | TRBV7-2 | ASSRRGDQYNEQF
TRBJ1-1 | 12 | TRBV9 | ASSVGETGGEAF
TRBJ2-1 | 12 | TRBV5-1 | ASSLQGMYNEQF
TRBJ2-1 | 15 | TRBV12-5 | ASGRGQGRAAYNEQF
TRBJ1-3 | 13 | TRBV6-5 | ASRPARASGNTIY
TRBJ2-6 | 11 | TRBV2 | ASQGTGANVLT
TRBJ2-2 | 11 | TRBV12-3/TRBV12-4 | ASSSQGGGELF
TRBJ2-5 | 15 | TRBV11-3 | ASSQGGASGVKETQY
TRBJ1-1 | 11 | TRBV6-4 | ASSPTGNTEAF
TRBJ2-5 | 14 | TRBV14 | ASSQGSPGGGETQY
TRBJ1-5 | 13 | TRBV28 | ASSIRVASNQPQH
TRBJ1-1 | 9 | TRBV29-1 | SVVRDTEAF
TRBJ1-2 | 11 | TRBV30 | AWSLTGPYGYT
TRBJ1-4 | 13 | TRBV27 | ASSRRTGENEKLF
TRBJ2-3 | 15 | TRBV7-6 | ASSLRGGGPSTDTQY
TRBJ2-2 | 15 | TRBV19 | ASSIGGPSFGTGELF
TRBJ1-1 | 13 | TRBV27 | ASSLFPQGTTEAF
TRBJ1-1 | 10 | TRBV30 | ACREVFTEAF
TRBJ1-5 | 11 | TRBV10-3 | ATGRGGDQPQH
TRBJ2-2 | 14 | TRBV28 | ASSYRDRETTGELF
TRBJ1-5 | 12 | TRBV5-1 | ASSLGEKNQPQH
TRBJ1-1 | 8 | TRBV29-1 | SAQNTEAF
TRBJ1-6 | 10 | TRBV10-3 | AISEVDSPLH
TRBJ2-2 | 15 | TRBV19 | ASTTTRDRGSTGELF
TRBJ2-2 | 12 | TRBV7-8 | ASILDTNTGELF
TRBJ2-5 | 11 | TRBV5-5 | ASSLLDTQTQY
TRBJ1-2 | 9 | TRBV6-2/TRBV6-3 | ASSTLGGYT
TRBJ2-2 | 11 | TRBV15 | ATSRGHTGELF
TRBJ1-2 | 12 | TRBV6-2/TRBV6-3 | ASSDYGTHYGYT
TRBJ2-1 | 12 | TRBV11-3 | ASSFGARENEQF
TRBJ1-6 | 12 | TRBV3-1/TRBV3-2 | ASSQVPANSPLH
TRBJ1-5 | 14 | TRBV3-1/TRBV3-2 | ASSPGREGSNQPQH
TRBJ1-1 | 11 | TRBV7-3 | ASSTQGPSEAF
TRBJ1-5 | 13 | TRBV5-6 | ASSIGGVSNQPQH
TRBJ1-3 | 12 | TRBV25-1 | ASSSDRGGNTIY
TRBJ1-2 | 11 | TRBV12-3/TRBV12-4 | ASSPQARVGYT
TRBJ1-2 | 12 | TRBV5-4 | ASSPGQRPRGYT
TRBJ2-3 | 10 | TRBV6-5 | ASSYSGDTQY
TRBJ1-1 | 9 | TRBV28 | ASKTGLGAF
TRBJ2-5 | 14 | TRBV6-2/TRBV6-3 | ASSHPEGRSQETQY
TRBJ1-2 | 10 | TRBV28 | ASTRANYGYT
TRBJ1-2 | 16 | TRBV27 | ASRGLGPGTGYNYGYT
TRBJ1-1 | 13 | TRBV6-5 | ASTQKDSPRAEAF
TRBJ1-2 | 14 | TRBV2 | ASSLIPTGTNYGYT
TRBJ1-4 | 12 | TRBV23-1 | ASSQSGVVEKLF